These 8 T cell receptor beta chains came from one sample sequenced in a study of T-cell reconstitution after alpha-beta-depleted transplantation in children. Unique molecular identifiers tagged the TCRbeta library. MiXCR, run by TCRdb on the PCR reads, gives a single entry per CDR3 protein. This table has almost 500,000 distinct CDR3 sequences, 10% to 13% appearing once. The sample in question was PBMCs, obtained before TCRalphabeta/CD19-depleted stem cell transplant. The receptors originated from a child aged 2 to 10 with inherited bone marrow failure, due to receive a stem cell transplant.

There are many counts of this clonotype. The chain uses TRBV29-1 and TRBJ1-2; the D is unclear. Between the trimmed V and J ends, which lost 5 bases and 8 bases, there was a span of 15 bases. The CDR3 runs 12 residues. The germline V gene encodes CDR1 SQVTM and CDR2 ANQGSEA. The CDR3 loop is CSVLGSSRGYTF. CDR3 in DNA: TGCAGCGTTTTGGGGTCCTCAAGGGGCTACACCTTC.

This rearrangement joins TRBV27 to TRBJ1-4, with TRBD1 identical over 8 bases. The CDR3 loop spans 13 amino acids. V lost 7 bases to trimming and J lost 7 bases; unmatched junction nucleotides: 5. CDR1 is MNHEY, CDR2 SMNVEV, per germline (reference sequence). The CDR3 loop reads CASTGQGAEKLFF. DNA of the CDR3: TGTGCCAGCACTGGACAGGGAGCTGAAAAACTGTTTTTT. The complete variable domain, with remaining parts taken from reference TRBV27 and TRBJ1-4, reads EAQVTQNPRYLITVTGKKLTVTCSQNMNHEYMSWYRQDPGLGLRQIYYSMNVEVTDKGDVPEGYKVSRKEKRNFPLILESPSPNQTSLYFCASTGQGAEKLFFGSGTQLSVL.

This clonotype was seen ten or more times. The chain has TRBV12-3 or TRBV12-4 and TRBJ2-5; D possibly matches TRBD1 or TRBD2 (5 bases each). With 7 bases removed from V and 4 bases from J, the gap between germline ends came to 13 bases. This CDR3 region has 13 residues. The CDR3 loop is CASTLGVRETQYF. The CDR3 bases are TGTGCCAGCACCTTGGGGGTGCGAGAGACCCAGTACTTC.

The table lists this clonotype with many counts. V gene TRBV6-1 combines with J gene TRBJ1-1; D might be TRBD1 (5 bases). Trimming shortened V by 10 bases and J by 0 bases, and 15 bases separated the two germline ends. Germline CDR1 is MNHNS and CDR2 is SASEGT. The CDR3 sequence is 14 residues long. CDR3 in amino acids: CATGGRVMNTEAFF. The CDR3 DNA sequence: TGTGCCACCGGGGGACGGGTGATGAACACTGAAGCTTTCTTT.

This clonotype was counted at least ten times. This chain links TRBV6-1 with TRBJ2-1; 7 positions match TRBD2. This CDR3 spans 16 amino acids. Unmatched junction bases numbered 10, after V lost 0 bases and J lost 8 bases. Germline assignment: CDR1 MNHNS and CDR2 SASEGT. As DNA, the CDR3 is TGTGCCAGCAGTGAAGCTGGGCGGGAGTATTCAGATGAGCAGTTCTTC. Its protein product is CASSEAGREYSDEQFF.

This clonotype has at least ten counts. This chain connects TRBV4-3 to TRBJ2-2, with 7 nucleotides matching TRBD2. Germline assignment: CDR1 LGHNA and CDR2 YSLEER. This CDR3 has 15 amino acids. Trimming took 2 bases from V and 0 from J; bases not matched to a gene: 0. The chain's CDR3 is CASSQSGTNTGELFF. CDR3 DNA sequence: TGCGCCAGCAGCCAAAGCGGGACGAACACCGGGGAGCTGTTTTTT.

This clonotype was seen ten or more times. Here the CDR3 DNA reads TGTGCCAGCAGTTTTCTCAGGAACACAGATACGCAGTATTTT. Residues: CASSFLRNTDTQYF. The J gene is TRBJ2-3, the V gene TRBV27; no clear D. The CDR3 totals 14 residues. Trimming left V 3 bases short and J 2 bases short, with 9 bases between. CDR1 and CDR2 (germline): MNHEY, SMNVEV (reference sequence).

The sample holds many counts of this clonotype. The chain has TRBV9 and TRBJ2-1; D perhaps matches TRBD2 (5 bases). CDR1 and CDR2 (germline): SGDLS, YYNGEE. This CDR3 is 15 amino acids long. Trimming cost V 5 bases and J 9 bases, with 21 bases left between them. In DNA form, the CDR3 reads TGTGCCAGCAGTTCCGGGATCCTTGACATAGCTGAGCAGTTCTTC. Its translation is CASSSGILDIAEQFF.